A single sample gave rise to the 4 T cell receptor beta chains below, sequenced in a study of tumor-infiltrating lymphocytes in primary liver carcinoma. From approximately 0.5 ug of total RNA, TCR beta-specific cDNA was reverse-transcribed using a constant-region primer. What produced the TCR beta libraries was three nested multiplex PCR rounds using slightly modified ARM-PCR. It was with TRBV1-TRBV30 forward primers and a C-beta reverse primer that the first two PCR rounds were run, at about 9 cycles each. TCRdb reprocessed the multiplex PCR reads with MiXCR, giving one entry per CDR3 protein. Among 50,000 or so distinct CDR3 sequences listed, 65% to 85% were seen once. Bulk tissue was left unsorted, and RNA and DNA were co-extracted from 20-30 mg of it. Sequences were obtained from liver tumor tissue from sampling region 5. Sample subset: tumor region T5, tumor centre. The receptors come from a man aged 35 to 55 with primary liver carcinoma and hepatitis B virus infection.

Points on this clonotype: An end of the junction differs from the germline gene, which may be a read error. The chain's CDR3 is CASSQEKLLRRETQYF. The DNA for the CDR3 is TGTGCCAGCAGCCAAGAGAAACTACTGAGACGGGAGACCCAATACTTC. This chain links TRBV14 with TRBJ2-5; possible D gene TRBD2, 6 bases. Germline CDR1 SGHDN, CDR2 FVKESK. This CDR3 region has 16 residues.

To note about this clonotype: One junction end does not reproduce the germline sequence, and a read error may be involved. The genes are TRBV4-2 and TRBJ2-7; TRBD1 aligns across 10 bases. There are 15 residues in the CDR3. CDR1 and CDR2 from the germline V gene are LGHNA and YNFKEQ. The CDR3 DNA sequence: TGTGCCAGCTGCCAAGCATCAGGACAGGGGGACGAGCAGTACTTC. Protein sequence: CASCQASGQGDEQYF.

The chain combines TRBV6-5 with TRBJ2-3; TRBD1 matches 9 bases. Germline V gives CDR1 MNHEY, CDR2 SVGAGI. The length of the CDR3 is 14 residues. This CDR3 reads CVNKRTGGTDTQYF. The CDR3 DNA is TGTGTCAACAAAAGGACAGGGGGCACAGATACGCAGTATTTT.

On this clonotype: The junction shows a germline mismatch at one end, possibly a read error. The chain employs TRBV14 and TRBJ2-3; TRBD1 aligns across 7 bases. The CDR3 consists of 16 residues. Germline assignment: CDR1 SGHDN and CDR2 FVKESK. In DNA, the CDR3 is TGTGCAAGCAGCCAACGACAGAGGAGAGGGACAGATATGCAGTATTTT. Translating gives CASSQRQRRGTDMQYF.